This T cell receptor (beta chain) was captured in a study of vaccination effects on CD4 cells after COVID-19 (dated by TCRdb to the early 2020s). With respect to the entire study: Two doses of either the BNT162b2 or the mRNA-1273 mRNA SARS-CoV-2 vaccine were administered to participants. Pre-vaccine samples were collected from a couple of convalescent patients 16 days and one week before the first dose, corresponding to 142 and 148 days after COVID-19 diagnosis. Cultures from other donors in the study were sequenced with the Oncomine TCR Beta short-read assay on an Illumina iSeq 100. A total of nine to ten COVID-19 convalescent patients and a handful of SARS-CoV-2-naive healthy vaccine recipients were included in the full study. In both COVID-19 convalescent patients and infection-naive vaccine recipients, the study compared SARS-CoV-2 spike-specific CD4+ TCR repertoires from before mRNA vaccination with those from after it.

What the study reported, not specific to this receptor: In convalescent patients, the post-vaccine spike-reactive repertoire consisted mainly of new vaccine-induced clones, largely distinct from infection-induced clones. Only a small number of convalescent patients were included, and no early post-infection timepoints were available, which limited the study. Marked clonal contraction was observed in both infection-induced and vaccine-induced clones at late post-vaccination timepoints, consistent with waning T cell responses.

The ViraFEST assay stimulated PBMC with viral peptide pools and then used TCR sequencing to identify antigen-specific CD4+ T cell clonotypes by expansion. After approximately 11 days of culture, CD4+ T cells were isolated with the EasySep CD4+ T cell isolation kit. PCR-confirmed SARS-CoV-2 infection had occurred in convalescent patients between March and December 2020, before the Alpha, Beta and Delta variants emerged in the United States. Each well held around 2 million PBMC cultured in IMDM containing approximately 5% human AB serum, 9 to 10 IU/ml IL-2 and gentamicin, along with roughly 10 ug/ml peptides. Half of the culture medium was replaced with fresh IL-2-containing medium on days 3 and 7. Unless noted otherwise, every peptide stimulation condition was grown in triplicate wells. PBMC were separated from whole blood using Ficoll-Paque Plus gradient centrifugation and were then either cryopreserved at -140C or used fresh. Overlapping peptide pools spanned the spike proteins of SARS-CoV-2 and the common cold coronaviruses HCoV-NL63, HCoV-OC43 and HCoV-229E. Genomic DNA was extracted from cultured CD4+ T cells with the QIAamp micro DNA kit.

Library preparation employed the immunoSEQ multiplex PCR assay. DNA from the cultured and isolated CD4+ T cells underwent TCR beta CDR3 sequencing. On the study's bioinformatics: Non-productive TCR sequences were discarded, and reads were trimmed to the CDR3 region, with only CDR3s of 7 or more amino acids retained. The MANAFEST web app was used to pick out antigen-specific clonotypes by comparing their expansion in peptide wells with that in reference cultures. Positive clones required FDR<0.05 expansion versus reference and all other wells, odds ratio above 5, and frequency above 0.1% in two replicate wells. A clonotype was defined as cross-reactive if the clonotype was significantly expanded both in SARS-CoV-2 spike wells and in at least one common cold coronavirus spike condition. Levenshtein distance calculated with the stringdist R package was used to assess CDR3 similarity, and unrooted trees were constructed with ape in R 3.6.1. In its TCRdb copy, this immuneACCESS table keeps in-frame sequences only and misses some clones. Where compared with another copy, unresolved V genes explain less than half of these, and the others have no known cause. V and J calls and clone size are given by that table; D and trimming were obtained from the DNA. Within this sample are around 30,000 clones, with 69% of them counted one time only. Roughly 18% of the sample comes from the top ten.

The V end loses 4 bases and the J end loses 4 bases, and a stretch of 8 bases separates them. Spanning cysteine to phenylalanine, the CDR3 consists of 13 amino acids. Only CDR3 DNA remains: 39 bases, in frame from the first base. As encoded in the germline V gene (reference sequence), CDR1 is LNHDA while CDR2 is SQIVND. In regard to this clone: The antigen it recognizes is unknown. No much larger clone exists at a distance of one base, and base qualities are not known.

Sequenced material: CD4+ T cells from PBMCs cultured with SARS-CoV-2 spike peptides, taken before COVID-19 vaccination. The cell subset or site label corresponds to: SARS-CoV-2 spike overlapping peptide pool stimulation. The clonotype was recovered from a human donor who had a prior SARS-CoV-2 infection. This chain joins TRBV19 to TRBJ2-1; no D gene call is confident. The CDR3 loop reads CASSTQAYNEQFF. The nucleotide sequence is TGTGCCAGTAGTACCCAGGCTTACAATGAGCAGTTCTTC.